A single sample is the source of the 10 T cell receptor beta chains below, sequenced in a study of CD8+CD57+ T cells in acquired aplastic anemia. The authors sequenced patients whose flow cytometry had shown CD8+CD57+ cell expansion. According to the study, genomic DNA was the template for TCR beta VDJ and CDR3 profiling. TCRdb used MiXCR to reprocess the reads, holding one entry per CDR3 protein. The sample carries under 200,000 distinct CDR3 sequences, around 48% recorded once. The sequencing input was sorted CD4+, CD8+, or CD8+CD57+ T cells (not recorded which) from PBMCs. These receptor sequences come from a human donor with aplastic anemia.

The rearrangement joins TRBV2 to TRBJ1-3, with D maybe TRBD1 (6 bases). From germline, CDR1 is SNHLY and CDR2 FYNNEI. V was clipped by 7 bases and J by 7 bases, with 11 bases between them. The CDR3 loop spans 12 amino acids. Here the CDR3 DNA reads TGTGCCAGCACGCTCAGGGGCAACACCATATATTTT. It codes for CASTLRGNTIYF.

To note about this clonotype: A much larger clone lies one base from this, so it may be a read error. It is likely a read error, because the conserved phenylalanine at the end of the CDR3 is missing. DNA for the CDR3: TGTGCCAGTAGTATAAGGAGGAGTTTGACCCCGCATGAGCAGTTCTCC. It is translated as CASSIRRSLTPHEQFS. This sequence joins TRBV19 and TRBJ2-1; the D gene is possibly TRBD2 (5 bases). The CDR3 spans 16 residues. V lost 2 bases and J 8 bases, leaving 19 bases between the germline ends. Germline CDR1 LNHDA, CDR2 SQIVND (reference sequence).

The rearrangement uses TRBV20-1 and TRBJ1-6; no clear D gene. Germline loops: CDR1 DFQATT, CDR2 SNEGSKA (reference sequence). This CDR3 is 16 amino acids long. Trimming took off 3 bases at V and 6 bases at J, with 18 bases between the two ends. The CDR3 here is CSASRPGGSGNSPLHF. CDR3 nucleotide sequence: TGCAGTGCTAGTAGGCCCGGTGGTAGTGGTAATTCACCCCTCCACTTT.

This clonotype appeared many times. DNA of the CDR3: TGCGCCAGCAGCTTGGCCGGGACGGAATCTAACATTCAGTACTTC. Translation: CASSLAGTESNIQYF. This sequence joins TRBV5-1 and TRBJ2-4, with D perhaps TRBD1 or TRBD2 (5 bases each). Trimming stripped 0 bases from V and 7 bases from J, with 14 bases between. This CDR3 has 15 residues. Per the germline V gene, CDR1 is SGHRS and CDR2 is YFSETQ.

The rearrangement uses TRBV27 and TRBJ1-6; D is unclear. The CDR3 consists of 16 residues. CDR1 is MNHEY, CDR2 SMNVEV, per germline (reference sequence). The V gene lost 4 bases and the J gene lost 2 bases, with 12 bases spanning the gap. The CDR3 DNA reads TGTGCCAGCAGTTATGTAGCGGACCCCTATAATTCACCCCTCCACTTT. It specifies CASSYVADPYNSPLHF.

The chain has TRBV29-1 and TRBJ1-2; TRBD1 agrees at 7 bases. Trimming cost V 5 bases and J 8 bases; bases outside gene matches: 11. The CDR3 extends over 13 amino acids. The germline V gene encodes CDR1 SQVTM and CDR2 ANQGSEA. The CDR3 DNA is TGCAGCGTTCATCCAGGGGGACCCGGGGGCTACACCTTC. Protein product: CSVHPGGPGGYTF.

This clonotype was detected only a few times. The chain joins TRBV7-9 to TRBJ2-3; no firm D call. The germline V gene encodes CDR1 SEHNR and CDR2 FQNEAQ (reference sequence). V was cut by 7 bases and J by 0 bases, with 5 bases left in between. The CDR3 runs to 12 residues. The CDR3 coding sequence is TGTGCCAGCACAGGTAGCACAGATACGCAGTATTTT. Protein sequence: CASTGSTDTQYF.

The gene calls are TRBV5-6 and TRBJ2-7, with 7 bases that match TRBD2. CDR3 length: 13 amino acids. The V gene end was trimmed by 0 bases and the J gene end by 6 bases; junction bases not matched to a gene: 3. In germline, CDR1 is SGHDT, CDR2 YYEEEE. CDR3 DNA: TGTGCCAGCAGCTTGGTACTAGCGCGCGAGCAGTACTTC. It translates to CASSLVLAREQYF. Based on the CDR3 plus reference TRBV5-6 and TRBJ2-7, the full variable domain is DAGVTQSPTHLIKTRGQQVTLRCSPKSGHDTVSWYQQALGQGPQFIFQYYEEEERQRGNFPDRFSGHQFPNYSSELNVNALLLGDSALYLCASSLVLAREQYFGPGTRLTVT.

This clonotype came up many times. The chain uses TRBV5-1 and TRBJ1-1; maybe TRBD1 (5 bases). Germline V gives CDR1 SGHRS, CDR2 YFSETQ. V lost 0 bases and J lost 10, with 16 bases in between. This CDR3 region has 14 residues. In DNA, the CDR3 is TGCGCCAGCAGCTTGGTCCCGGGGGAACTCGTAGCTTTCTTT. Translated, it gives CASSLVPGELVAFF.

Ten or more counts support this clonotype. The chain joins TRBV27 to TRBJ2-1, with 8 bases matching TRBD2. The germline V gene encodes CDR1 MNHEY and CDR2 SMNVEV (reference sequence). The V and J ends lost 6 bases and 6 bases, in that order; junction bases with no gene match: 7. This CDR3 contains 14 residues. CDR3: CASSPIAGINEQFF. In nucleotides, the CDR3 is TGTGCCAGCAGCCCGATAGCGGGAATCAATGAGCAGTTCTTC.